The present entry profiles one T cell receptor beta chain with its context. This sample is drawn from a study of CD8+ T cells in alopecia areata. Study at large: The duration of tofacitinib was 6 to 18 months, with 6 months off drug afterward. Percent of scalp involved defined treated patients' severity scores.

Indicated treatment: oral pan-JAK inhibitor, 5-10 mg twice daily. The CDR3 loop spans 15 amino acids. Germline V gene sequence: CDR1 LGHNA, CDR2 YSLEER. V shed 4 bases and J shed 5 bases, with 17 bases lying between them. RNA extraction and reverse transcription yielded cDNA as sequencing template. Repertoires were generated with immunoSEQ multiplex PCR, while TCRdb's copy carries only in-frame clones and drops some. The repertoire has around 100,000 clones, around 40% of them found once; the top ten carry less than 20%. The V gene is TRBV4-3, the J gene TRBJ2-5, with a weak D call TRBD2 (6 bases). Sequenced here: CD8+ T cells sorted from blood, sampled at week 24, from a patient treated with tofacitinib. This TCR derives from a human donor with alopecia areata. Here the CDR3 DNA reads TGCGCCAGCAGCCCGACCGTGGGGGGTGGGGAGACCCAGTACTTC. It translates to CASSPTVGGGETQYF.